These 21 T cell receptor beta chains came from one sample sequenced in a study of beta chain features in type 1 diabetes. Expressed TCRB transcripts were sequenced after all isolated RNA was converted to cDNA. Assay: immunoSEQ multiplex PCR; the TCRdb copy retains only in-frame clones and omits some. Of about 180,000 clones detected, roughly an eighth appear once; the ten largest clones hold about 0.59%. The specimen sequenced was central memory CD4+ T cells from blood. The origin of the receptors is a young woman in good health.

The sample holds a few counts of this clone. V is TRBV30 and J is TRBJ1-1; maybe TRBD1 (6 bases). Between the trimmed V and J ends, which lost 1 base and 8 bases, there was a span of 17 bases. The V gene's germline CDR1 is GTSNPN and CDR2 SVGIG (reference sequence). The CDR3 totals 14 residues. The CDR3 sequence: CAWSAFLSRGEAFF. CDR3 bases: TGTGCCTGGAGTGCCTTTCTTTCGAGGGGGGAAGCTTTCTTT.

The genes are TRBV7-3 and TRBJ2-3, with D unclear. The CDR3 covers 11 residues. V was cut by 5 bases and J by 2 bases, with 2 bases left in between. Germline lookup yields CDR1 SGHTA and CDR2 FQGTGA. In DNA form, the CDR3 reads TGTGCCAGCAGCCTCACAGATACGCAGTATTTT. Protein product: CASSLTDTQYF.

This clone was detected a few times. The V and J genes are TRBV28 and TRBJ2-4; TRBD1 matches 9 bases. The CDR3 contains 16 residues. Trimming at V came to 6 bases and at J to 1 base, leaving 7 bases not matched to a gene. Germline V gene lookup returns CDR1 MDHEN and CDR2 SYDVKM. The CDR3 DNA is TGTGCCAGCAGGCCGGGACAGGGTACGGCCAAAAACATTCAGTACTTC. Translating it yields CASRPGQGTAKNIQYF.

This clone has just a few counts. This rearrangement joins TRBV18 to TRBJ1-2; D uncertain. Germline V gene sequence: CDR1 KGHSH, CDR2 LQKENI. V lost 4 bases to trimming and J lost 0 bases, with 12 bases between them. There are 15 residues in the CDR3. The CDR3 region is CASSRGRSSNYGYTF. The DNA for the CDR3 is TGTGCCAGCTCACGAGGAAGGAGTTCTAACTATGGCTACACCTTC.

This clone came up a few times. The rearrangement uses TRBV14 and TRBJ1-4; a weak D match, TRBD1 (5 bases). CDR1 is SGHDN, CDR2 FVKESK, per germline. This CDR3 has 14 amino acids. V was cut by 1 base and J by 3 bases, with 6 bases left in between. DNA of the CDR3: TGTGCCAGCAGCCAAGGACAGCCTAATGAAAAACTGTTTTTT. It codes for CASSQGQPNEKLFF. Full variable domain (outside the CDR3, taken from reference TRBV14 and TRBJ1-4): EAGVTQFPSHSVIEKGQTVTLRCDPISGHDNLYWYRRVMGKEIKFLLHFVKESKQDESGMPNNRFLAERTGGTYSTLKVQPAELEDSGVYFCASSQGQPNEKLFFGSGTQLSVL.

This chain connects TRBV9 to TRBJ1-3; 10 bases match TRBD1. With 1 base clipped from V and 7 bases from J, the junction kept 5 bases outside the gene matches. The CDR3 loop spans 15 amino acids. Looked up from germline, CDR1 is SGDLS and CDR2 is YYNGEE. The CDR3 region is CASSVTQGQGNTIYF. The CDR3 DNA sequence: TGTGCCAGCAGCGTAACCCAGGGACAGGGGAACACCATATATTTT.

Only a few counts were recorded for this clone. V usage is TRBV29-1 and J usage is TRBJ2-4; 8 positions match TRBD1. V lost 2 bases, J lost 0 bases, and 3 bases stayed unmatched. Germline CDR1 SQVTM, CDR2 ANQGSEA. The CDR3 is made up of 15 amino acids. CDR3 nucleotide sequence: TGCAGCGTTGAAACAGGGGGATTAGCCAAAAACATTCAGTACTTC. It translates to CSVETGGLAKNIQYF.

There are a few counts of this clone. The CDR3 here is CASSLGGGPYNEQFF. The CDR3 nucleotides are TGTGCCAGCAGCTTAGGCGGAGGGCCCTACAATGAGCAGTTCTTC. V and J are TRBV7-9 and TRBJ2-1; maybe TRBD2 (6 bases). The V and J ends lost 1 base and 2 bases respectively, with 9 bases between them. This CDR3 spans 15 amino acids. Per the germline V gene, CDR1 is SEHNR and CDR2 is FQNEAQ (reference sequence).

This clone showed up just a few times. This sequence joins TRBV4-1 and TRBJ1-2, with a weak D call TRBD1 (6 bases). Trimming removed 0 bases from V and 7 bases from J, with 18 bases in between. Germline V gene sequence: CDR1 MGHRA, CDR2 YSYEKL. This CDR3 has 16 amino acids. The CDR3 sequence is CASSQDFGQTPGGYTF. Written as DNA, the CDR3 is TGCGCCAGCAGCCAAGATTTTGGACAGACACCCGGTGGCTACACCTTC.

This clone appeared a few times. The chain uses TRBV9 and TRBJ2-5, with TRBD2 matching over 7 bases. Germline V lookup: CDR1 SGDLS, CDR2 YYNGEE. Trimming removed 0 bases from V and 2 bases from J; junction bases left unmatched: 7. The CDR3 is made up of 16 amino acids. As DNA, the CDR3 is TGTGCCAGCAGCGTAGGTCGAGCGGGGAATCAAGAGACCCAGTACTTC. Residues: CASSVGRAGNQETQYF.

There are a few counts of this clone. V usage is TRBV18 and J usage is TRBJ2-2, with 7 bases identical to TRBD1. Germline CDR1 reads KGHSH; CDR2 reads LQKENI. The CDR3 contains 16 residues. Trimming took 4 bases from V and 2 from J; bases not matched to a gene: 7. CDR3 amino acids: CASSRTGQTNTGELFF. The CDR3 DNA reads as TGTGCCAGCTCACGAACGGGACAGACAAACACCGGGGAGCTGTTTTTT.

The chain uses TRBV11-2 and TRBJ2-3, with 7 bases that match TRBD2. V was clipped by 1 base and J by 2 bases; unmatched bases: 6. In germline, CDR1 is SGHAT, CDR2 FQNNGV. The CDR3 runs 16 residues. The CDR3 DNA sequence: TGTGCCAGCAGCTTAGGAGCGCGGGGGAACACAGATACGCAGTATTTT. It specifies CASSLGARGNTDTQYF. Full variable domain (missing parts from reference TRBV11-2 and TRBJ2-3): EAGVAQSPRYKIIEKRQSVAFWCNPISGHATLYWYQQILGQGPKLLIQFQNNGVVDDSQLPKDRFSAERLKGVDSTLKIQPAKLEDSAVYLCASSLGARGNTDTQYFGPGTRLTVL.

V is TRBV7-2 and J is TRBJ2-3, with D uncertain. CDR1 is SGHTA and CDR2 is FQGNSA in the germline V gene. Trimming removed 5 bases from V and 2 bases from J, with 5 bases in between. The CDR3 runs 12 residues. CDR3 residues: CASSPNTDTQYF. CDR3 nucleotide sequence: TGTGCCAGCAGCCCCAACACAGATACGCAGTATTTT.

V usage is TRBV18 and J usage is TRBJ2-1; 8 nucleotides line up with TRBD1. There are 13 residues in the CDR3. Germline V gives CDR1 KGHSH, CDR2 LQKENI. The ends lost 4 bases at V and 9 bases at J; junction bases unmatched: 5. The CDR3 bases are TGTGCCAGCTCACTCCGGGACAGGCTTGAGCAGTTCTTC. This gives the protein CASSLRDRLEQFF.

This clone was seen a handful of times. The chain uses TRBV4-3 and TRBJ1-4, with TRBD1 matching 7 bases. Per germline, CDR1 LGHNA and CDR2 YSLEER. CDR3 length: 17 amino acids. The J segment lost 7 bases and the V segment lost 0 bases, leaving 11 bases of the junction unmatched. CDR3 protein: CASSQDLTRQGGEKLFF. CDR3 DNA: TGCGCCAGCAGCCAAGATTTGACGAGACAGGGCGGTGAAAAACTGTTTTTT.

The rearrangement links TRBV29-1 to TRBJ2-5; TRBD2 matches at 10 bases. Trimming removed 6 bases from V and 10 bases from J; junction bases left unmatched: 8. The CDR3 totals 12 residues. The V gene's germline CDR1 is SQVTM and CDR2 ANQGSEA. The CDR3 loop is CSVVPSGSIQYF. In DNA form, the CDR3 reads TGCAGCGTCGTACCTAGCGGGAGCATCCAGTACTTC.

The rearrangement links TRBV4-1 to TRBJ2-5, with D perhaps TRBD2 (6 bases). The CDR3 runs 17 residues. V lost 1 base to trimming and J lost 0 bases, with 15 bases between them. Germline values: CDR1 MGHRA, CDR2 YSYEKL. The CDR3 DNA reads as TGCGCCAGCAGCCAAGGCTTTGGTGGAGGGGACCAAGAGACCCAGTACTTC. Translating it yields CASSQGFGGGDQETQYF.

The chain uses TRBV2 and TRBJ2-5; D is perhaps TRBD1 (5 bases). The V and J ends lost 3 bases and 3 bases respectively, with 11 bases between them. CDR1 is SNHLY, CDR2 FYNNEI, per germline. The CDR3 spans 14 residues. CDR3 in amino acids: CASSEGRKKETQYF. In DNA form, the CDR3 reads TGTGCCAGCAGTGAGGGGCGGAAAAAAGAGACCCAGTACTTC. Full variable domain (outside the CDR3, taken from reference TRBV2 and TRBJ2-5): EPEVTQTPSHQVTQMGQEVILRCVPISNHLYFYWYRQILGQKVEFLVSFYNNEISEKSEIFDDQFSVERPDGSNFTLKIRSTKLEDSAMYFCASSEGRKKETQYFGPGTRLLVL.

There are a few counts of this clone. The CDR3 sequence: CAWNHGGASNQPQHF. CDR3 sequence (DNA): TGTGCCTGGAACCACGGGGGGGCGAGCAATCAGCCCCAGCATTTT. The chain joins TRBV30 to TRBJ1-5, with a possible D match to TRBD1 (6 bases). Per the germline V gene, CDR1 is GTSNPN and CDR2 is SVGIG (reference sequence). Trimming took 4 bases from V and 1 from J, leaving 14 bases between them. This CDR3 spans 15 amino acids.

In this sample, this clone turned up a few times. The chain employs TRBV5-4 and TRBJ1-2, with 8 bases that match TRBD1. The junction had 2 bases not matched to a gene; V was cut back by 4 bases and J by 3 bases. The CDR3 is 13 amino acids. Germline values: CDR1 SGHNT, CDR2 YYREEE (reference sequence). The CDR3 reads CASSLTGDYGYTF. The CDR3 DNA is TGTGCCAGCAGCCTGACAGGGGACTATGGCTACACCTTC. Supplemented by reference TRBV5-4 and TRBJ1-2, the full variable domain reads ETGVTQSPTHLIKTRGQQVTLRCSSQSGHNTVSWYQQALGQGPQFIFQYYREEENGRGNFPPRFSGLQFPNYSSELNVNALELDDSALYLCASSLTGDYGYTFGSGTRLTVV.

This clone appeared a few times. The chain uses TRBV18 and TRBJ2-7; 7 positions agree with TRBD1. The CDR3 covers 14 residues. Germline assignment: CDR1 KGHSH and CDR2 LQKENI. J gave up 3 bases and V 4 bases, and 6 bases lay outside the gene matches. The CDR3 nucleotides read TGTGCCAGCTCACGGGGACAGCGCCTCTACGAGCAGTACTTC. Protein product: CASSRGQRLYEQYF.